The 10 T cell receptor beta chains below all came from one sample that was sequenced in a study of shared T cell receptors in the human thymus. Sequencing used immunoSEQ multiplex PCR; TCRdb keeps in-frame clones, though not all of them. The sample carries hundreds of thousands of clones, 88% recorded once. This sample was also put to use in a study of human thymus T cells.

The source material was thymocytes. The receptors here all came from a boy younger than two with a congenital heart defect.

The gene calls are TRBV28 and TRBJ2-3, with D possibly matching TRBD1 (6 bases). Germline CDR1 MDHEN, CDR2 SYDVKM. Trimming removed 6 bases from V and 4 bases from J, with 14 bases in between. The CDR3 loop spans 14 amino acids. The CDR3 sequence: CASRIQGWADTQYF. DNA of the CDR3: TGTGCCAGCAGAATACAGGGTTGGGCAGATACGCAGTATTTT. Complete variable domain (other parts from reference TRBV28 and TRBJ2-3): DVKVTQSSRYLVKRTGEKVFLECVQDMDHENMFWYRQDPGLGLRLIYFSYDVKMKEKGDIPEGYSVSREKKERFSLILESASTNQTSMYLCASRIQGWADTQYFGPGTRLTVL.

The rearrangement joins TRBV4-3 to TRBJ2-5; 11 positions match TRBD2. V lost 4 bases, J lost 2 bases, and 12 bases stayed unmatched. CDR3 length: 18 residues. Germline V gives CDR1 LGHNA, CDR2 YSLEER. In DNA form, the CDR3 reads TGCGCCAGCAGCCGAACACCCGGGACTAGCGGTACTCAAGAGACCCAGTACTTC. It specifies CASSRTPGTSGTQETQYF.

The genes are TRBV4-1 and TRBJ2-7, with TRBD1 identical over 7 bases. Germline V gives CDR1 MGHRA, CDR2 YSYEKL. V was clipped by 3 bases and J by 2 bases; unmatched bases: 16. CDR3 length: 18 amino acids. CDR3 nucleotide sequence: TGCGCCAGCAGCCACCCCAGAGGGGGCGGCTCCCCCCCCTACGAGCAGTACTTC. Translation gives CASSHPRGGGSPPYEQYF.

V and J are TRBV29-1 and TRBJ1-2; 7 bases line up with TRBD1. Germline-derived CDR1 and CDR2 are SQVTM and ANQGSEA. V shed 4 bases and J 1 base; nucleotides not matched to a gene: 6. The CDR3 extends over 14 amino acids. CDR3 sequence (DNA): TGCAGCGTTGTAGTTCAGGGGGGTAACTATGGCTACACCTTC. This translates into CSVVVQGGNYGYTF.

The chain recombines TRBV11-2 with TRBJ2-5; D perhaps matches TRBD1 (5 bases). The DNA matches TRBJ2-7 better at its end, which makes the J call doubtful. Germline V gene data show CDR1 as SGHAT and CDR2 as FQNNGV. The CDR3 is 17 residues long. Here the CDR3 DNA reads TGTGCCAGCAGTTACCCCACCCACAGCAAAGGGGAACCCGAGCAGTACTTC. Translation: CASSYPTHSKGEPEQYF.

This clone was observed a single time. CDR3 DNA sequence: TGTGCCAGCAGTCCGAACCGGGACAGGGGTCCATACGAGCAGTACTTC. It translates to CASSPNRDRGPYEQYF. This rearrangement joins TRBV28 to TRBJ2-7; 10 bases line up with TRBD1. The length of the CDR3 is 16 residues. Looked up from germline, CDR1 is MDHEN and CDR2 is SYDVKM. Trimming at V came to 5 bases and at J to 4 bases, leaving 11 bases not matched to a gene.

J is TRBJ2-1 and V is TRBV14; 8 nucleotides align to TRBD1. The V gene end was trimmed by 4 bases and the J gene end by 3 bases; junction bases not matched to a gene: 5. The CDR3 has 15 amino acids. Germline CDR1 is SGHDN and CDR2 is FVKESK. The CDR3 reads CASSPPGQVYNEQFF. CDR3 DNA sequence: TGTGCCAGCAGCCCGCCGGGACAGGTCTACAATGAGCAGTTCTTC.

The V and J genes are TRBV27 and TRBJ2-2; 14 bases map to TRBD2. Germline CDR1 MNHEY, CDR2 SMNVEV (reference sequence). V lost 6 bases, J lost 4 bases, and 10 bases stayed unmatched. This CDR3 is 18 amino acids long. The CDR3 loop reads CASSRTTSGREGTGELFF. DNA for the CDR3: TGTGCCAGCAGCCGGACGACTAGCGGGAGGGAGGGCACCGGGGAGCTGTTTTTT.

V gene TRBV4-2 combines with J gene TRBJ1-1; the match to TRBD1 covers 8 bases. The CDR3 consists of 18 residues. Germline assignment: CDR1 LGHNA and CDR2 YNFKEQ. The ends lost 1 base at V and 3 bases at J; junction bases unmatched: 13. DNA for the CDR3: TGTGCCAGCAGCCAAGGCGTATTCGACAGGGGCCCGTACACTGAAGCTTTCTTT. This encodes CASSQGVFDRGPYTEAFF.

V is TRBV14 and J is TRBJ2-1, with TRBD2 matching 9 bases. Per germline, CDR1 SGHDN and CDR2 FVKESK. The junction had 22 bases not matched to a gene; V was cut back by 4 bases and J by 6 bases. The CDR3 loop spans 20 amino acids. In nucleotides, the CDR3 is TGTGCCAGCAGCCCCTATGTAAGTGCGGGAGGGCCGCCGGGGGGCAATGAGCAGTTCTTC. Its translation: CASSPYVSAGGPPGGNEQFF.